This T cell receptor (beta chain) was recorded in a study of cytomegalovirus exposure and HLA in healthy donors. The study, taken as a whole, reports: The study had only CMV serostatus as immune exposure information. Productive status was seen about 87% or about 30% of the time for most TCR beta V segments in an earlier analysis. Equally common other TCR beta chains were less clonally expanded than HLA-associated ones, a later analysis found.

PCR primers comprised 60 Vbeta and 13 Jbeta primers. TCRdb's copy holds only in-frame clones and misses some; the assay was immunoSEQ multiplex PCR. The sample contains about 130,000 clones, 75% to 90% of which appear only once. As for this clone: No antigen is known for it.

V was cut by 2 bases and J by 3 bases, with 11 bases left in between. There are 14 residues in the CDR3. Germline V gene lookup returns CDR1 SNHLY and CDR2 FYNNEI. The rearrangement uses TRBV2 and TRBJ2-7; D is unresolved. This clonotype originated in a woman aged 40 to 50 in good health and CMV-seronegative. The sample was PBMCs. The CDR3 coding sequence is TGTGCCAGCAGTGAATCGGTGGTCGTCTACGAGCAGTACTTC. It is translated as CASSESVVVYEQYF.